A selection of T cell receptor beta chains follows, all from one sample in a study of read filtering for tumor transcriptome and immune sequencing. TCRdb reprocessed the reads with MiXCR, giving one entry per CDR3 protein. Of more than 20,000 distinct CDR3 sequences in the sample, less than 25% were seen once. The specimen sequenced was a population of CD138-negative cells sorted from bone marrow. These receptors came from a donor at least 40 years old with multiple myeloma. Each CDR3 is given without its conserved first and last residue. Fields, in order: J gene, V gene, D gene, CDR3 protein. A D gene is named only where the DNA matches it firmly.

J: TRBJ2-5; V: TRBV28; D: TRBD2; CDR3: ASSWEGGQETQY
J: TRBJ2-1; V: TRBV19; D: TRBD2; CDR3: ASRPSGTSGVNEQF
J: TRBJ2-3; V: TRBV6-6; D: TRBD2; CDR3: ASRTSGGTDTQY
J: TRBJ2-5; V: TRBV10-1; D: .; CDR3: ASSAGARGETQY
J: TRBJ2-1; V: TRBV4-1; D: .; CDR3: ASSQDYRGWYNEQF
J: TRBJ2-7; V: TRBV6-6; D: TRBD1; CDR3: ASRDKTGPYEQY
J: TRBJ2-3; V: TRBV20-1; D: TRBD2; CDR3: SASLEASGLSTQY
J: TRBJ2-1; V: TRBV20-1; D: .; CDR3: SASRQETYNEQF
J: TRBJ2-7; V: TRBV6-1; D: .; CDR3: ASRNQKYQGSGEQY
J: TRBJ1-5; V: TRBV6-2/TRBV6-3; D: .; CDR3: ASSYRAAPNQPQH
J: TRBJ2-7; V: TRBV5-1; D: TRBD1; CDR3: ASSLTAGQGREQY
J: TRBJ2-1; V: TRBV20-1; D: TRBD2; CDR3: SATPFGGGNNEQF
J: TRBJ2-7; V: TRBV20-1; D: TRBD1; CDR3: SARDGGQDPYEQY
J: TRBJ1-1; V: TRBV6-5; D: .; CDR3: ASSYSVRVKNTEAF